Reported below is one T cell receptor (beta chain). Its antigen is undetermined. The data stem from a study of OX40 agonist ivuxolimab in advanced cancers. Looking at the study overall: The patients received agonistic anti-OX40 (CD134) antibody ivuxolimab. At 82.7% male, the cohort had a mean age of about 60 years, ranging from about 20 to 80.

Sequenced by immunoSEQ multiplex PCR; TCRdb stores in-frame clones only, minus some. Of about 42,000 clones listed, approximately 92% are singletons. Whole-study findings and limits: Mean expanded clone counts were higher in CD8+ than CD4+ T cells. Certain nonresponding patients likewise had low normalized T-cell clonal expansion.

Between the trimmed V and J ends, which lost 0 bases and 0 bases, there was a span of 10 bases. The CDR3 sequence is 15 residues long. The receptor's source is an adult with an advanced solid tumor such as melanoma, head and neck, liver or kidney cancer. V gene TRBV5-3 combines with J gene TRBJ2-7, with D perhaps assigned TRBD1 or TRBD2 (5 bases each). TRBV5-3 is designated an ORF whose function remains uncertain. The sample here was CD4+ or CD8+ T cells sorted from blood, taken in a trial of the OX40 agonist ivuxolimab. As DNA, the CDR3 is TGTGCCAGAAGCTTGGGGGACCTTAGCTCCTACGAGCAGTACTTC. It translates to CARSLGDLSSYEQYF.